A selection of T cell receptor beta chains follows, all from one sample in a study of cytomegalovirus exposure and HLA in healthy donors. Method: immunoSEQ multiplex PCR; TCRdb's copy keeps in-frame clones and lacks some. The data contain around 190,000 clones, around 85% of them seen just once; the ten biggest clones take up less than 2%. Sample: PBMCs. The receptors originated from a man younger than 35 in good health and CMV-seronegative. Each CDR3 is given with its conserved first and last residue. D genes are given only for firm matches. Clone size is stated in some rows and not others, as once, few, many or a class when expanded.

>TRBV2|TRBJ2-1|NA|TRBD2
CASSLELAGINEQFF
TGTGCCAGCAGCCTGGAACTAGCGGGGATCAATGAGCAGTTCTTC
>TRBV7-6|TRBJ2-1|NA|TRBD2
CASSTSGSKNNEQFF
TGTGCCAGCAGCACAAGCGGGAGTAAGAACAATGAGCAGTTCTTC
>TRBV9|TRBJ1-1|NA|NA
CASSVTGSTEAFF
TGTGCCAGCAGCGTAACAGGGAGTACTGAAGCTTTCTTT
>TRBV2|TRBJ2-1|NA|TRBD2
CASSVNGGALANEQFF
TGTGCCAGCAGTGTGAACGGGGGGGCTTTGGCGAATGAGCAGTTCTTC
>TRBV10-3|TRBJ2-2|once|TRBD1
CAIRGDRGRNTGELFF
TGTGCCATCAGGGGGGACAGGGGGCGTAACACCGGGGAGCTGTTTTTT
>TRBV7-2|TRBJ2-2|NA|TRBD2
CASSLRSTGLATGELFF
TGTGCCAGCAGCTTACGTTCCACGGGACTAGCGACCGGGGAGCTGTTTTTT
>TRBV6-5|TRBJ2-5|NA|NA
CATQQARLNQETQYF
TGTGCCACACAACAGGCGAGACTTAACCAAGAGACCCAGTACTTC
>TRBV7-3|TRBJ2-3|NA|NA
CASSLIYRDTDTQYF
TGTGCCAGCAGCTTAATATACAGGGACACAGATACGCAGTATTTT
>TRBV19|TRBJ1-1|NA|NA
CATQRGIGFGAFF
TGTGCCACCCAAAGGGGCATCGGGTTTGGAGCTTTCTTT
>TRBV6-1|TRBJ2-1|once|TRBD1
CASSELGTGGWNEQFF
TGTGCCAGCAGTGAATTGGGGACAGGGGGCTGGAATGAGCAGTTCTTC
>TRBV4-2|TRBJ1-2|NA|TRBD1
CASTTTGDVTNYGYTF
TGTGCCAGCACCACGACAGGGGACGTGACTAACTATGGCTACACCTTC
>TRBV15|TRBJ1-1|NA|TRBD1
CATSRTKGQTREAFF
TGTGCCACCAGCAGAACCAAGGGACAGACAAGGGAAGCTTTCTTT